The rows below give T cell receptor beta chains drawn from one sample of a study of blood T cell repertoires in COVID-19. Generated by immunoSEQ multiplex PCR, the TCRdb table keeps only in-frame clones and is missing some. The table shows some 60,000 clones, with about nine tenths occurring only once. What was sequenced was peripheral blood. Receptors originate from a middle-aged man with acute or convalescent COVID-19. CDR3s include the opening cysteine and the closing phenylalanine or tryptophan. The D gene is left open where the match is weak. Rows give clone size only sometimes, using once, few, many, or a class for an expanded clone.

V | size | D | CDR3
TRBV3-1/TRBV3-2 | . | TRBD1 | CASSRTGERGYTF
TRBV30 | . | . | CAWCSDSEGAHNEQFF
TRBV5-1 | . | TRBD1 | CASSRDSQHTNYGYTF
TRBV18 | . | TRBD2 | CASSLAGLTDTQYF
TRBV3-1/TRBV3-2 | . | . | CASSRTNPDTQYF
TRBV28 | . | TRBD1 | CASSSRDRGTGELFF
TRBV10-1 | . | TRBD1 | CASSEGQGGTGELFF
TRBV19 | once | TRBD1 | CASSSRQGAPGNQPQHF
TRBV7-2 | once | . | CASSFWDTNYGYTF
TRBV7-9 | . | TRBD2 | CASSRLAGQETQYF
TRBV6-5 | . | . | CASSYSLAGNTIYF
TRBV25-1 | . | . | CASSVRGKNTEAFF
TRBV7-2 | . | TRBD1 | CASSKTGQGAETQYF
TRBV5-1 | . | TRBD2 | CASSFSGSTDEQFF
TRBV30 | . | TRBD1 | CAWTQDRGNGYTF
TRBV2 | . | . | CASSDAGNTEAFF
TRBV28 | . | TRBD1 | CASSGTGGHGYTF
TRBV10-3 | . | . | CATRQDNQPQHF
TRBV5-6 | few | . | CASSLGIGGNTGELFF
TRBV11-2 | . | . | CASSSVRGAEAFF
TRBV19 | . | . | CASSTAGARSPLHF
TRBV3-1/TRBV3-2 | . | TRBD2 | CASSHPLGLADTDTQYF
TRBV6-6 | once | TRBD2 | CASNWMGGEETQYF
TRBV9 | . | TRBD1 | CASRDTGDVALHF
TRBV11-3 | . | TRBD2 | CASSLALAGSAYEQYF
TRBV25-1 | few | . | CASAARSSGNTIYF
TRBV9 | . | TRBD2 | CASSVGTSGFYEQYF
TRBV5-1 | . | TRBD1 | CASSLEAGGEKLFF
TRBV7-9 | . | . | CASSAIWGGTEKLFF
TRBV19 | . | . | CASTSGSTGHEQYF
TRBV19 | . | TRBD1 | CASRDYGQVMETNYGYTF
TRBV7-2 | . | . | CASSLGGGGLSYNEQFF
TRBV19 | . | TRBD1 | CASSRPGTGGGNQPQHF
TRBV5-5 | . | . | CASSLRSSGRNLPYEQYF
TRBV5-4 | . | TRBD2 | CASSTTSGATYEQYF
TRBV6-5 | . | . | CASSPWAGNGYTF
TRBV7-9 | . | . | CASSLARDSYEQYF
TRBV11-2 | . | TRBD2 | CASSLSGGVNIQYF
TRBV2 | . | TRBD1 | CASSVLGQMNTEAFF
TRBV11-2 | . | TRBD2 | CASSQGAGGRETQYF
TRBV7-9 | . | . | CASSLMLF
TRBV2 | . | . | CASTGGRDVNTGELFF
TRBV5-1 | . | TRBD1 | CASSLTSGQGPYEQYF
TRBV7-2 | . | TRBD1 | CASSLRDRGYEQYF
TRBV19 | few | TRBD1 | CASSPRQGNTEAFF
TRBV2 | . | . | CASSVGPSGSYEQYF
TRBV15 | . | . | CATSPGGSYEQYF
TRBV15 | . | TRBD2 | CATSRDRTSGNNEQFF
TRBV12-5 | . | . | CASGLVAPLRDIKNIQYF
TRBV27 | . | TRBD2 | CASTGGRGIRDEQYF
TRBV9 | . | TRBD1 | CASSAGTGLTEAFF